This T cell receptor beta chain comes out of a study of T-cell reconstitution after alpha-beta-depleted transplantation in children. General observations from the study: There were reportedly several hundred expanded graft clones from which alpha-beta T cells came about two months after transplant. The origin of high day-60 TCRbeta diversity in some patients lay in surviving recipient T cells and thymic progenitors. A year had passed since transplant, and T-cell counts and diversity by then came mostly from newly produced T cells.

Unique molecular identifiers were used in preparing the TCRbeta library. TCRdb re-derived calls from the PCR reads in MiXCR, one entry per CDR3 protein. The data contain around 600,000 distinct CDR3 sequences, under 30% of them singletons. With respect to this clonotype: Antigen specificity is unknown.

The length of the CDR3 is 13 residues. Trimming took off 2 bases at V and 6 bases at J, with 11 bases between the two ends. Germline CDR1 and CDR2: MNHNY and SVGAGI (reference sequence). The chain has TRBV6-6 and TRBJ2-7; D remains unclear. The receptor comes from a boy younger than two who had a stem cell transplant for acute myeloid leukemia, so the T cells may come from the graft donor. Sequenced here: PBMCs, mostly from graft donor cells, sampled 360 days after TCRalphabeta/CD19-depleted stem cell transplant. The CDR3 DNA sequence: TGTGCCAGCAGTTACGGACCTACGGTCGAGCAGTACGTC. Protein product: CASSYGPTVEQYV.